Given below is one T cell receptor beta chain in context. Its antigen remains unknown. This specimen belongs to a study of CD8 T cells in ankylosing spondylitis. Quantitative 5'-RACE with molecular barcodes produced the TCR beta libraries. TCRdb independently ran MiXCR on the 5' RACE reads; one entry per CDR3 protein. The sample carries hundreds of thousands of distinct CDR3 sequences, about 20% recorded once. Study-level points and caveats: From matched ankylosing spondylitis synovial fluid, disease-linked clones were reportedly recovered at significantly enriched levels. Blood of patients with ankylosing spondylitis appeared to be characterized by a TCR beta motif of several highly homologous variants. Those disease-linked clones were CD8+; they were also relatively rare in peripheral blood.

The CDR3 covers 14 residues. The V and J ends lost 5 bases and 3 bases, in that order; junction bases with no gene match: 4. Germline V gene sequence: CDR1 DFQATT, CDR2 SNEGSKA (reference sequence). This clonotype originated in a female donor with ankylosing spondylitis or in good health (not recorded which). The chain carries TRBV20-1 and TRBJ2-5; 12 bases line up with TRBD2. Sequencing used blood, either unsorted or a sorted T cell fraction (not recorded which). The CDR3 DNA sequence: TGCAGTGCTTACCTAGCGGGAGGGGAAGAGACCCAGTACTTC. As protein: CSAYLAGGEETQYF.